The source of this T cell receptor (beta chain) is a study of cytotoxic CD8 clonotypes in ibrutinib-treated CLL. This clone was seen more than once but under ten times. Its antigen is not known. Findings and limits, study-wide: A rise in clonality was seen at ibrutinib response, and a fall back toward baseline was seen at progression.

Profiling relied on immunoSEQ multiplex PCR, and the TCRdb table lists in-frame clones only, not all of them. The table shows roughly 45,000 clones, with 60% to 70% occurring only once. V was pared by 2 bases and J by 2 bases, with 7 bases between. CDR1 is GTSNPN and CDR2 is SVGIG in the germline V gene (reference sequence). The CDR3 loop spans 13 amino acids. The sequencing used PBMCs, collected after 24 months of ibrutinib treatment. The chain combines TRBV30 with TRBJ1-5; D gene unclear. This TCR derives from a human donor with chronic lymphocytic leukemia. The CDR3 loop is CAWSSGRNQPQHF. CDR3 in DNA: TGTGCCTGGAGTAGCGGTCGCAATCAGCCCCAGCATTTT.